The 28 T cell receptor beta chains below come from one sample, sequenced in a study of T cells after yellow fever vaccination. TCRdb used MiXCR to reprocess the 5' RACE reads, holding one entry per CDR3 protein. Altogether around 340,000 distinct CDR3 sequences are present, 8% to 10% being singletons, with the ten largest covering about a sixth. Sequencing was performed on PBMCs, taken on the day of the first yellow fever vaccination. The receptors were sampled from a man aged 18 to 29 who received the YFV17D yellow fever vaccine.

The V gene is TRBV6-1, the J gene TRBJ2-3, with TRBD1 matching over 7 bases. CDR1 is MNHNS, CDR2 SASEGT, per germline. Trimming removed 8 bases from V and 2 bases from J; junction bases left unmatched: 10. This CDR3 has 15 amino acids. Here the CDR3 reads CASGVKDRYTDTQYF. The CDR3 DNA is TGTGCCAGCGGAGTAAAGGACAGGTACACAGATACGCAGTATTTT.

This clonotype was detected many times. The J gene is TRBJ1-3, the V gene TRBV5-1; D remains ambiguous. The CDR3 contains 15 residues. The germline V gene has CDR1 SGHRS and CDR2 YFSETQ. Trimming shortened V by 0 bases and J by 5 bases, and 12 bases separated the two germline ends. In nucleotides, the CDR3 is TGCGCCAGCAGCTTGGTCGGAGAATGGAGAAACACCATATATTTT. This sequence encodes CASSLVGEWRNTIYF.

V usage is TRBV6-2 or TRBV6-3 and J usage is TRBJ1-5, with a possible D match to TRBD1 (5 bases). The CDR3 consists of 14 residues. The germline V gene has CDR1 MNHEY and CDR2 SVGEGT. Trimming left V 4 bases short and J 6 bases short, with 13 bases between. CDR3 nucleotide sequence: TGTGCCAGCAGTTGGGCCACCGGGGGTCAGCCCCAGCATTTT. It specifies CASSWATGGQPQHF.

This clonotype was seen more than once but under ten times. The chain uses TRBV18 and TRBJ2-1; TRBD1 might be the D (5 bases). Germline V gene sequence: CDR1 KGHSH, CDR2 LQKENI. The CDR3 loop spans 13 amino acids. V shed 4 bases and J shed 8 bases, with 12 bases lying between them. The CDR3 reads CASSLLDSHEQFF. The CDR3 DNA is TGTGCCAGCTCACTACTCGACAGCCATGAGCAGTTCTTC.

There are a few counts of this clonotype. V usage is TRBV5-5 and J usage is TRBJ1-1; D gene uncertain. The V gene's germline CDR1 is SGHKS and CDR2 YYEKEE (reference sequence). The CDR3 length is 13 residues. Between the trimmed V and J ends, which lost 4 bases and 0 bases, there was a span of 7 bases. CDR3 coding DNA: TGTGCCAGCAGCCCCTGGGTGAACACTGAAGCTTTCTTT. Amino acid sequence: CASSPWVNTEAFF.

This clonotype was picked up a small number of times. J is TRBJ2-1 and V is TRBV4-3; 9 positions match TRBD2. The J segment lost 6 bases and the V segment lost 0 bases, leaving 6 bases of the junction unmatched. This CDR3 has 16 residues. Germline CDR1 and CDR2: LGHNA and YSLEER. The CDR3 spells CASSQDFAGGRNEQFF. The CDR3 region has the DNA TGCGCCAGCAGCCAAGATTTTGCGGGGGGGCGCAATGAGCAGTTCTTC.

The chain recombines TRBV18 with TRBJ2-5; TRBD1 matches 7 bases. In germline, CDR1 is KGHSH, CDR2 LQKENI. V was pared by 4 bases and J by 5 bases, with 10 bases of the junction left unmatched. The length of the CDR3 is 15 residues. In nucleotides, the CDR3 is TGTGCCAGCTCACTGCGGACAGGACCGGGGGAGACCCAGTACTTC. Encoded protein: CASSLRTGPGETQYF.

This sequence joins TRBV5-1 and TRBJ2-5; D is undetermined. The CDR3 loop spans 14 amino acids. Germline V gene sequence: CDR1 SGHRS, CDR2 YFSETQ. Trimming removed 0 bases from V and 7 bases from J, with 13 bases in between. The CDR3 DNA follows: TGCGCCAGCAGCTTGGAATCCGCCGAAGGGACCCAGTACTTC. Its protein is CASSLESAEGTQYF.

The chain recombines TRBV6-1 with TRBJ2-2; 7 bases line up with TRBD1. The CDR3 sequence is 16 residues long. V was pared by 6 bases and J by 0 bases, with 7 bases of the junction left unmatched. Germline loops: CDR1 MNHNS, CDR2 SASEGT. As DNA, the CDR3 is TGTGCCAGCAGGGGGACGGACAGGACGAACACCGGGGAGCTGTTTTTT. As protein: CASRGTDRTNTGELFF.

The sample holds a few counts of this clonotype. The CDR3 nucleotides are TGTGCCATCAGTGAGCGGTACAGGGGTATGAACACTGAAGCTTTCTTT. This encodes CAISERYRGMNTEAFF. This chain joins TRBV10-3 and TRBJ1-1, with TRBD1 matching 7 bases. The germline CDR1 and CDR2 sequences are ENHRY and SYGVKD. The CDR3 contains 16 residues. V lost 2 bases to trimming and J lost 0 bases; unmatched junction nucleotides: 6.

As to this clonotype: A much larger clone lies a single base off, so this may be a read error. The rearrangement uses TRBV24-1 and TRBJ2-1; 9 positions agree with TRBD2. V gave up 4 bases and J gave up 9 bases; unmatched junction bases: 12. Germline V CDR1 and CDR2: KGHDR, SFDVKD. The CDR3 is 16 residues long. The CDR3 protein is CATSDRWTSAWGEQFF. CDR3 coding DNA: TGTGCCACCAGTGACCGATGGACTAGCGCCTGGGGTGAGCAGTTCTTC.

This clonotype came up a few times. The rearrangement links TRBV6-5 to TRBJ2-3; D possibly corresponds to TRBD2 (6 bases). The germline V gene has CDR1 MNHEY and CDR2 SVGAGI. The CDR3 spans 14 residues. V gave up 2 bases and J gave up 4 bases, with 10 bases separating them. The CDR3 sequence: CASSYAGGSDTQYF. The CDR3, as DNA: TGTGCCAGCAGTTACGCCGGGGGATCAGATACGCAGTATTTT.

The DNA of the CDR3 is TGCAGCGTTGTATTCACCGGGATTAACTATGGCTACACCTTC. Its translation is CSVVFTGINYGYTF. This chain connects TRBV29-1 to TRBJ1-2; D is unresolved. CDR3 length: 14 residues. Trimming took 4 bases from V and 1 from J, leaving 13 bases between them. Germline V gene data show CDR1 as SQVTM and CDR2 as ANQGSEA.

This clonotype showed up just a few times. The chain employs TRBV12-3 or TRBV12-4 and TRBJ2-7; D perhaps matches TRBD1 (6 bases). CDR3 length: 14 amino acids. Trimming removed 5 bases at V and 0 bases at J, with 11 bases between. The CDR3 region is CASSPVGASYEQYF. The CDR3 coding sequence is TGTGCCAGCAGTCCAGTGGGGGCCTCCTACGAGCAGTACTTC.

This clonotype was counted many times. V gene TRBV12-3 or TRBV12-4 combines with J gene TRBJ2-1; perhaps D is TRBD1 or TRBD2 (5 bases each). Trimming removed 6 bases from V and 12 bases from J, with 12 bases in between. The CDR3 extends over 11 amino acids. CDR3 protein: CASRDSGGQFF. DNA for the CDR3: TGTGCCAGCAGGGACTCTGGGGGGCAGTTCTTC.

In this sample, this clonotype turned up many times. The CDR3 loop reads CSARVGSSGQETQYF. Written as DNA, the CDR3 is TGCAGTGCTAGAGTGGGCTCTTCGGGACAAGAGACCCAGTACTTC. The chain joins TRBV20-1 to TRBJ2-5; D may be TRBD2 (5 bases). V lost 1 base and J 2 bases, leaving 14 bases between the germline ends. CDR3 length equals 15 residues. Germline assignment: CDR1 DFQATT and CDR2 SNEGSKA (reference sequence).

This clonotype has more than one count but fewer than ten. The rearrangement joins TRBV29-1 to TRBJ1-4; the D gene is possibly TRBD1 (6 bases). Germline CDR1 reads SQVTM; CDR2 reads ANQGSEA. Trimming took 7 bases from V and 7 from J, leaving 13 bases between them. This CDR3 comprises 12 residues. The DNA for the CDR3 is TGCAGCGCGGACACAGGGACTGAAAAACTGTTTTTT. Amino acids: CSADTGTEKLFF. The whole variable domain, filled in from reference TRBV29-1 and TRBJ1-4, reads SAVISQKPSRDICQRGTSLTIQCQVDSQVTMMFWYRQQPGQSLTLIATANQGSEATYESGFVIDKFPISRPNLTFSTLTVSNMSPEDSSIYLCSADTGTEKLFFGSGTQLSVL.

In its sample, this clonotype was seen a few times. CDR3 region: CASSYSVKVYEQYV. CDR3 nucleotides: TGTGCCAGCAGTTACTCGGTTAAGGTCTACGAGCAGTACGTC. The chain has TRBV6-5 and TRBJ2-7; unclear D gene. CDR1 MNHEY and CDR2 SVGAGI come from the germline V gene. This CDR3 is built from 14 residues. V gave up 0 bases and J gave up 3 bases, with 9 bases separating them.

In its sample, this clonotype was seen many times. The chain recombines TRBV24-1 with TRBJ2-1; 9 bases line up with TRBD1. The length of the CDR3 is 17 residues. V gave up 8 bases and J gave up 9 bases; unmatched junction bases: 19. Germline CDR1 reads KGHDR; CDR2 reads SFDVKD. The CDR3 region is CATTEGGDRGTHPEQFF. Written as DNA, the CDR3 is TGTGCCACCACCGAAGGAGGCGACAGGGGGACCCATCCTGAGCAGTTCTTC.

In regard to this clonotype: A much larger clone lies one base from this, so it may be a read error. The V and J genes are TRBV12-3 or TRBV12-4 and TRBJ2-5; 7 positions match TRBD1. CDR3 size: 14 residues. V was clipped by 3 bases and J by 4 bases; unmatched bases: 5. CDR3 amino acids: CASSFGTAPETQYF. The CDR3 coding sequence is TGTGCCAGCAGTTTCGGGACAGCTCCAGAGACCCAGTACTTC.

The CDR3 DNA is TGCAGTGCGGGGGAGGGTCCCGAGACCCAGTACTTC. It encodes CSAGEGPETQYF. V is TRBV20-1 and J is TRBJ2-5; TRBD2 matches at 7 bases. CDR1 and CDR2 from the germline V gene are DFQATT and SNEGSKA (reference sequence). The CDR3 totals 12 residues. The J segment lost 5 bases and the V segment lost 6 bases, leaving 6 bases of the junction unmatched.

The rearrangement joins TRBV12-3 or TRBV12-4 to TRBJ2-1; D is uncertain. Trimming cost V 5 bases and J 0 bases, with 11 bases left between them. This CDR3 region has 15 residues. CDR3 sequence: CASSPIGDSYNEQFF. The CDR3 DNA sequence: TGTGCCAGCAGTCCAATTGGAGACTCCTACAATGAGCAGTTCTTC.

Ten or more counts support this clonotype. V is TRBV7-8 and J is TRBJ2-1; 9 bases line up with TRBD1. The CDR3 totals 16 residues. CDR1 is SGHVS and CDR2 is FQNEAQ in the germline V gene. The J segment lost 4 bases and the V segment lost 6 bases, leaving 10 bases of the junction unmatched. In nucleotides, the CDR3 is TGTGCCAGCAGGGGGACAGGGCCTTACCGGTACAATGAGCAGTTCTTC. Translation: CASRGTGPYRYNEQFF.

For this clonotype: One end of the junction is discordant with germline, which a read error may explain. This chain connects TRBV2 to TRBJ2-3, with TRBD2 identical over 15 bases. The CDR3 spans 18 residues. Germline assignment: CDR1 SNHLY and CDR2 FYNNEI. The CDR3, as DNA: TGTGCCCGCAGCCGAGGGACTAGCGGGGGGTCGCGCACAGATACGCAGTATTTT. The encoded protein is CARSRGTSGGSRTDTQYF.

This chain uses TRBV6-1 with TRBJ1-3; no clear D. The CDR3 consists of 15 residues. The germline V gene encodes CDR1 MNHNS and CDR2 SASEGT. Trimming took off 7 bases at V and 4 bases at J, with 17 bases between the two ends. CDR3 sequence: CASNGGLITGNTIYF. The CDR3 DNA reads as TGTGCCAGCAACGGCGGTCTAATTACGGGAAACACCATATATTTT.

The CDR3 nucleotides are TGTGCCAGCAGCTCGGGACAGGGGACCGGGGAGCTGTTTTTT. Its translation: CASSSGQGTGELFF. V usage is TRBV11-1 and J usage is TRBJ2-2, with 10 bases lining up with TRBD1. Unmatched junction bases numbered 1, after V lost 4 bases and J lost 5 bases. The CDR3 loop spans 14 amino acids. Germline CDR1 reads SGHAT; CDR2 reads FQDESV (reference sequence). Variable domain in full (rest from reference TRBV11-1 and TRBJ2-2): EAEVAQSPRYKITEKSQAVAFWCDPISGHATLYWYRQILGQGPELLVQFQDESVVDDSQLPKDRFSAERLKGVDSTLKIQPAELGDSAMYLCASSSGQGTGELFFGEGSRLTVL.

The rearrangement uses TRBV5-6 and TRBJ2-7; D is unclear. CDR1 SGHDT and CDR2 YYEEEE come from the germline V gene. Trimming shortened V by 1 base and J by 4 bases, and 18 bases separated the two germline ends. The CDR3 contains 16 residues. The CDR3 coding sequence is TGTGCCAGCAGCTTGTTTTATGGATGGGGAAGATACGAGCAGTACTTC. Its protein is CASSLFYGWGRYEQYF.

This clonotype has a count of ten or more. The chain uses TRBV4-3 and TRBJ2-7; tentative D call: TRBD2 (5 bases). V lost 3 bases to trimming and J lost 3 bases, with 18 bases between them. This CDR3 has 16 residues. CDR1 and CDR2 (germline): LGHNA, YSLEER. CDR3 amino acids: CASSQDLILSNYEQYF. In DNA, the CDR3 is TGCGCCAGCAGCCAGGACTTAATCCTTTCCAACTACGAGCAGTACTTC.